The present T cell receptor (beta chain) was sequenced within a study of cytomegalovirus exposure and HLA in healthy donors. This clone has more than one count but fewer than ten. The PCR made use of 60 Vbeta and 13 Jbeta primers. Profiling relied on immunoSEQ multiplex PCR, and the TCRdb table lists in-frame clones only, not all of them. The sample shows 95,000 to 100,000 clones, about three quarters of them seen only once. Germline V gene data show CDR1 as WNHNN and CDR2 as SYGVQD (reference sequence). Trimming at V came to 2 bases and at J to 4 bases, leaving 5 bases not matched to a gene. The CDR3 covers 15 residues.

Sequences were obtained from PBMCs. The chain uses TRBV10-1 and TRBJ2-1; 7 bases fit TRBD1. The sequence derives from a human donor in good health. CDR3: CASSEIGDRYNEQFF. The CDR3 DNA is TGCGCCAGCAGTGAGATTGGGGACAGATACAATGAGCAGTTCTTC.